Listed below are T cell receptor beta chains from one sample, sequenced in a study of PD-L1 blockade in urothelial cancer. TCRdb keeps only in-frame clones here, not all; method: immunoSEQ multiplex PCR. Here the sample spans fewer than 75,000 clones, 85% to 90% being singletons. This specimen was PBMCs, taken around atezolizumab (anti-PD-L1) treatment. These receptor sequences come from a man between 65 and 79 years old with urothelial cancer. Both conserved end residues are part of each CDR3. The order of the fields is clone size, CDR3 length, D gene, V gene, J gene, CDR3 protein, CDR3 DNA. A D gene is named only where the DNA matches it firmly. A clone size is listed for some rows: how often the clone was seen (once, few, many), or a class if it is expanded.

abundance: .; len: 15; d_gene: TRBD2; v_gene: TRBV18; j_gene: TRBJ2-1; CDR3aa: CASSPTGLVGNEQFF; CDR3nt: TGTGCCAGCTCACCAACAGGACTAGTGGGTAATGAGCAGTTCTTC
abundance: .; len: 17; d_gene: TRBD2; v_gene: TRBV5-1; j_gene: TRBJ2-1; CDR3aa: CASSSMGLAGLYNEQFF; CDR3nt: TGCGCCAGCAGCTCTATGGGACTAGCGGGACTTTACAATGAGCAGTTCTTC
abundance: .; len: 11; d_gene: TRBD2; v_gene: TRBV10-3; j_gene: TRBJ2-1; CDR3aa: CATRGDNEQFF; CDR3nt: TGTGCCACACGGGGGGACAATGAGCAGTTCTTC
abundance: .; len: 15; d_gene: .; v_gene: TRBV11-2; j_gene: TRBJ1-1; CDR3aa: CASSLGGRASTEAFF; CDR3nt: TGTGCCAGCAGCTTAGGCGGCAGGGCCAGCACTGAAGCTTTCTTT
abundance: .; len: 15; d_gene: .; v_gene: TRBV27; j_gene: TRBJ2-5; CDR3aa: CASSLLGGARETQYF; CDR3nt: TGTGCCAGCAGCCTCCTGGGGGGGGCTCGAGAGACCCAGTACTTC
abundance: .; len: 14; d_gene: .; v_gene: TRBV11-2; j_gene: TRBJ1-2; CDR3aa: CASSLAQGPYGYTF; CDR3nt: TGTGCCAGCAGCTTAGCCCAGGGGCCCTATGGCTACACCTTC
abundance: .; len: 16; d_gene: .; v_gene: TRBV7-8; j_gene: TRBJ2-7; CDR3aa: CASSLSSGGLSYEQYF; CDR3nt: TGTGCCAGCAGCTTATCGTCCGGGGGACTTAGCTACGAGCAGTACTTC
abundance: .; len: 13; d_gene: .; v_gene: TRBV23-1; j_gene: TRBJ2-2; CDR3aa: CASRPANTGELFF; CDR3nt: TGCGCCAGCAGGCCAGCGAACACCGGGGAGCTGTTTTTT
abundance: .; len: 16; d_gene: TRBD1; v_gene: TRBV7-9; j_gene: TRBJ2-4; CDR3aa: CASSLLGQGAKNIQYF; CDR3nt: TGTGCCAGCAGCTTACTGGGACAGGGAGCCAAAAACATTCAGTACTTC
abundance: .; len: 15; d_gene: TRBD1; v_gene: TRBV7-9; j_gene: TRBJ2-7; CDR3aa: CASSLHGQVKNEQYF; CDR3nt: TGTGCCAGCAGCTTACACGGACAGGTTAAAAACGAGCAGTACTTC
abundance: .; len: 14; d_gene: TRBD2; v_gene: TRBV7-8; j_gene: TRBJ2-1; CDR3aa: CASSSGSLAGEQFF; CDR3nt: TGTGCCAGCAGCAGCGGATCTCTAGCGGGAGAGCAGTTCTTC
abundance: .; len: 15; d_gene: TRBD2; v_gene: TRBV4-1; j_gene: TRBJ2-3; CDR3aa: CASSQDASGSNTQYF; CDR3nt: TGCGCCAGCAGCCAAGATGCTAGCGGGAGTAATACGCAGTATTTT
abundance: once; len: 15; d_gene: .; v_gene: TRBV5-4; j_gene: TRBJ2-1; CDR3aa: CASSLAQVRYNEQFF; CDR3nt: TGTGCCAGCAGCTTGGCACAGGTGAGATACAATGAGCAGTTCTTC
abundance: .; len: 14; d_gene: .; v_gene: TRBV19; j_gene: TRBJ1-2; CDR3aa: CASSIEGGWYGYTF; CDR3nt: TGTGCCAGTAGTATAGAGGGAGGTTGGTATGGCTACACCTTC
abundance: .; len: 14; d_gene: .; v_gene: TRBV10-2; j_gene: TRBJ2-1; CDR3aa: CASSEEGGGGEQFF; CDR3nt: TGCGCCAGCAGTGAAGAAGGGGGGGGTGGTGAGCAGTTCTTC
abundance: .; len: 15; d_gene: TRBD2; v_gene: TRBV2; j_gene: TRBJ2-1; CDR3aa: CASRVAGGTYNEQFF; CDR3nt: TGTGCCAGCAGGGTAGCGGGAGGGACCTACAATGAGCAGTTCTTC
abundance: .; len: 14; d_gene: .; v_gene: TRBV29-1; j_gene: TRBJ1-1; CDR3aa: CSVTGGGFVTEAFF; CDR3nt: TGCAGCGTCACTGGCGGGGGCTTTGTGACTGAAGCTTTCTTT
abundance: .; len: 15; d_gene: .; v_gene: TRBV28; j_gene: TRBJ2-1; CDR3aa: CASSYYGPSYNEQFF; CDR3nt: TGTGCCAGCAGTTACTACGGCCCCTCCTACAATGAGCAGTTCTTC
abundance: .; len: 15; d_gene: TRBD2; v_gene: TRBV2; j_gene: TRBJ2-1; CDR3aa: CASIKGTSGYNEQFF; CDR3nt: TGTGCCAGCATAAAGGGGACTAGCGGGTACAATGAGCAGTTCTTC
abundance: .; len: 14; d_gene: .; v_gene: TRBV18; j_gene: TRBJ2-1; CDR3aa: CASSPSGGAHEQFF; CDR3nt: TGTGCCAGCTCACCAAGTGGGGGGGCCCATGAGCAGTTCTTC
abundance: .; len: 16; d_gene: .; v_gene: TRBV6-6; j_gene: TRBJ1-5; CDR3aa: CASSSFTGSPDQPQHF; CDR3nt: TGTGCCAGCAGTAGCTTCACAGGGAGTCCAGATCAGCCCCAGCATTTT
abundance: .; len: 16; d_gene: TRBD1; v_gene: TRBV28; j_gene: TRBJ2-1; CDR3aa: CASRSPGQGAHNEQFF; CDR3nt: TGTGCCAGCAGATCCCCCGGACAGGGGGCCCACAATGAGCAGTTCTTC
abundance: .; len: 16; d_gene: TRBD1; v_gene: TRBV4-1; j_gene: TRBJ1-2; CDR3aa: CASSQDSGQGARGYTF; CDR3nt: TGCGCCAGCAGCCAAGATTCTGGACAGGGGGCACGGGGCTACACCTTC
abundance: .; len: 13; d_gene: TRBD1; v_gene: TRBV19; j_gene: TRBJ1-2; CDR3aa: CALERQGGYGYTF; CDR3nt: TGTGCCCTCGAACGGCAGGGGGGCTATGGCTACACCTTC
abundance: once; len: 14; d_gene: .; v_gene: TRBV2; j_gene: TRBJ2-7; CDR3aa: CASSDALANYEQYF; CDR3nt: TGTGCCAGCAGTGACGCCCTAGCGAACTACGAGCAGTACTTC
abundance: .; len: 16; d_gene: TRBD2; v_gene: TRBV2; j_gene: TRBJ2-5; CDR3aa: CASSEGLAGGHGTQYF; CDR3nt: TGTGCCAGCAGTGAAGGACTAGCGGGAGGCCACGGGACCCAGTACTTC
abundance: .; len: 14; d_gene: .; v_gene: TRBV7-6; j_gene: TRBJ2-1; CDR3aa: CASSNPEGYNEQFF; CDR3nt: TGTGCCAGCAGCAACCCCGAGGGATACAATGAGCAGTTCTTC
abundance: .; len: 13; d_gene: .; v_gene: TRBV13; j_gene: TRBJ2-7; CDR3aa: CASSPLLVGEQYF; CDR3nt: TGTGCCAGCAGCCCACTCTTGGTCGGGGAGCAGTACTTC
abundance: once; len: 15; d_gene: TRBD2; v_gene: TRBV5-4; j_gene: TRBJ2-1; CDR3aa: CASSKTSGGNNEQFF; CDR3nt: TGTGCCAGCAGCAAGACTAGCGGGGGAAACAATGAGCAGTTCTTC
abundance: .; len: 16; d_gene: .; v_gene: TRBV6-1; j_gene: TRBJ1-5; CDR3aa: CASSEGTAVGKQPQHF; CDR3nt: TGTGCCAGCAGTGAAGGGACAGCAGTGGGAAAGCAGCCCCAGCATTTT
abundance: .; len: 15; d_gene: .; v_gene: TRBV4-2; j_gene: TRBJ1-5; CDR3aa: CASSQGNRDHQPQHF; CDR3nt: TGTGCCAGCAGCCAAGGAAACAGGGACCATCAGCCCCAGCATTTT